Listed below are T cell receptor beta chains from one sample, sequenced in a study of blood T cell repertoires in COVID-19. Data came from immunoSEQ multiplex PCR; TCRdb stores just in-frame clones and leaves some out. The table includes 95,000 to 110,000 clones, roughly 87% detected once. Sample: peripheral blood. The receptor source for this set is a human donor in a cohort sampled during active COVID-19. The CDR3 runs from the conserved cysteine through the conserved F or W. D genes are given only for firm matches. Clone sizes are given selectively: once, few, many, or a class where the clone is expanded.

>.|TRBV10-2|TRBD2|TRBJ2-1
CASTIAGGSYNEQFF
TGCGCCAGCACCATAGCGGGGGGGTCCTACAATGAGCAGTTCTTC
>.|TRBV5-1|TRBD2|TRBJ2-1
CASSLLTSGGYNEQFF
TGCGCCAGCAGCTTGTTAACTAGCGGGGGCTACAATGAGCAGTTCTTC
>.|TRBV2|.|TRBJ2-5
CASMQETQYF
TGTGCCAGCATGCAGGAGACCCAGTACTTC
>.|TRBV9|TRBD1|TRBJ2-1
CASSVVTGGANEQFF
TGTGCCAGCAGCGTAGTCACAGGGGGCGCGAATGAGCAGTTCTTC
>once|TRBV19|.|TRBJ2-4
CASGVGGLTKNIQYF
TGTGCCAGTGGGGTCGGGGGACTTACCAAAAACATTCAGTACTTC
>.|TRBV19|.|TRBJ1-3
CASSSRYRVSGNTIYF
TGTGCCAGTAGTAGCCGATACAGGGTCTCTGGAAACACCATATATTTT
>.|TRBV4-1|.|TRBJ2-3
CASSPVWRAVTDTQYF
TGCGCCAGCAGCCCAGTTTGGAGGGCGGTAACGGATACGCAGTATTTT
>.|TRBV5-6|.|TRBJ2-5
CASSQGPGETQYF
TGTGCCAGCAGCCAGGGGCCCGGGGAGACCCAGTACTTC
>.|TRBV20-1|.|TRBJ1-4
CSASRQPNEKLFF
TGCAGTGCTAGTAGACAGCCTAATGAAAAACTGTTTTTT
>.|TRBV3-1/TRBV3-2|.|TRBJ2-5
CASKKGRRETQYF
TGTGCCAGCAAGAAGGGGCGGCGAGAGACCCAGTACTTC
>once|TRBV6-1|.|TRBJ2-7
CASSESPEQYF
TGTGCCAGCAGTGAATCTCCCGAGCAGTACTTC
>.|TRBV24-1|TRBD1|TRBJ2-3
CATGQGTDTQYF
TGTGCCACGGGACAGGGGACAGATACGCAGTATTTT
>.|TRBV11-2|TRBD1|TRBJ2-4
CASSSLVGTGFNIQYF
TGTGCCAGCAGCTCGCTTGTTGGGACAGGCTTTAACATTCAGTACTTC
>.|TRBV9|TRBD1|TRBJ2-5
CASSPQPSTGQGAQYF
TGTGCCAGCAGCCCCCAACCCTCGACAGGCCAGGGGGCCCAGTACTTC
>.|TRBV11-3|.|TRBJ1-1
CASSLEQGTEAFF
TGTGCCAGCAGCTTGGAACAGGGCACTGAAGCTTTCTTT
>.|TRBV11-1|TRBD2|TRBJ2-3
CASSLAGGKTSGGTDTQYF
TGTGCCAGCAGCTTAGCGGGGGGAAAGACTAGCGGGGGCACAGATACGCAGTATTTT
>.|TRBV19|TRBD1|TRBJ1-5
CASSATGGGRPQHF
TGTGCCAGTAGTGCGACAGGGGGAGGGCGGCCCCAGCATTTT
>.|TRBV2|.|TRBJ1-1
CASAEQGNTEAFF
TGTGCCAGCGCCGAACAGGGTAACACTGAAGCTTTCTTT
>.|TRBV2|.|TRBJ2-7
CASRVLTTGSTYEQYF
TGTGCCAGCAGAGTACTAACGACAGGTTCGACCTACGAGCAGTACTTC
>.|TRBV7-2|TRBD2|TRBJ2-5
CASRTSGGQGETQYF
TGTGCCAGCAGAACTAGCGGGGGACAGGGAGAGACCCAGTACTTC
>.|TRBV18|.|TRBJ1-2
CASSLDTAQYYGYTF
TGTGCCAGCTCATTAGACACCGCGCAGTACTATGGCTACACCTTC
>.|TRBV9|.|TRBJ1-5
CASSVEKPQHF
TGTGCCAGCAGCGTTGAGAAGCCCCAGCATTTT
>once|TRBV6-5|TRBD1|TRBJ1-1
CASSWSGQGPEAFF
TGTGCCAGCAGTTGGTCCGGACAGGGGCCGGAAGCTTTCTTT
>.|TRBV5-6|TRBD2|TRBJ2-1
CASSPSGRAVYEQFF
TGTGCCAGCAGCCCCAGCGGGAGGGCGGTTTATGAGCAGTTCTTC
>.|TRBV7-3|.|TRBJ2-5
CASSLYGGRETQYF
TGTGCCAGCAGCTTGTATGGAGGCCGAGAGACCCAGTACTTC
>.|TRBV28|TRBD2|TRBJ2-3
CASSLRVAGSDTQYF
TGTGCCAGCAGTTTGAGGGTAGCGGGATCAGATACGCAGTATTTT
>.|TRBV7-9|TRBD2|TRBJ2-2
CASSSPGSSGGSNTGELFF
TGTGCCAGCAGCTCACCAGGGAGTAGCGGGGGGTCCAACACCGGGGAGCTGTTTTTT
>.|TRBV7-2|TRBD1|TRBJ2-7
CASSRDREGEQYF
TGTGCCAGCAGCAGGGACAGGGAGGGCGAGCAGTACTTC
>once|TRBV7-2|.|TRBJ1-5
CASSLVATQGNSNQPQHF
TGTGCCAGCAGCTTAGTAGCGACCCAAGGGAATAGCAATCAGCCCCAGCATTTT
>.|TRBV3-1/TRBV3-2|.|TRBJ1-6
CASSHRSNSPLHF
TGTGCCAGCAGCCATCGCAGTAATTCACCCCTCCACTTT
>.|TRBV30|TRBD1|TRBJ1-3
CAWSGRTGGSGNTIYF
TGTGCCTGGAGCGGAAGAACAGGGGGCAGTGGAAACACCATATATTTT
>once|TRBV3-1/TRBV3-2|.|TRBJ2-7
CASSQVQGGSYEQYF
TGTGCCAGCAGCCAAGTCCAGGGAGGCTCCTACGAGCAGTACTTC
>.|TRBV9|.|TRBJ2-5
CASSAKDRTIQETQYF
TGTGCCAGCAGCGCTAAAGACAGGACCATCCAAGAGACCCAGTACTTC
>.|TRBV2|TRBD1|TRBJ1-5
CASSFDRGHQPQHF
TGTGCCAGCAGTTTTGACAGGGGTCATCAGCCCCAGCATTTT
>once|TRBV5-1|.|TRBJ2-3
CASSSDFASSTDTQYF
TGCGCCAGCAGCTCCGACTTTGCTTCTAGCACAGATACGCAGTATTTT
>.|TRBV24-1|TRBD2|TRBJ2-2
CATASGGPVGELFF
TGTGCCACCGCTTCGGGGGGGCCGGTCGGGGAGCTGTTTTTT
>.|TRBV27|TRBD1|TRBJ1-3
CASLTGGSGNTIYF
TGTGCCAGCCTGACAGGGGGCTCTGGAAACACCATATATTTT
>.|TRBV28|.|TRBJ1-1
CATMGAVAEAFF
TGTGCCACCATGGGGGCCGTGGCAGAAGCTTTCTTT
>.|TRBV28|.|TRBJ1-5
CASSSVGLEDQPQHF
TGTGCCAGCAGTTCAGTGGGGCTGGAAGATCAGCCCCAGCATTTT
>once|TRBV30|TRBD1|TRBJ2-3
CAWSVRGRTSLADTQYF
TGTGCCTGGAGTGTTAGGGGGCGGACCTCTCTCGCAGATACGCAGTATTTT
>.|TRBV28|TRBD1|TRBJ2-4
CASRPPGQSNIQYF
TGTGCCAGCAGGCCTCCGGGACAGTCGAACATTCAGTACTTC
>.|TRBV3-1/TRBV3-2|TRBD2|TRBJ2-1
CASSRSRTSDEQFF
TGTGCCAGCAGCCGATCCCGGACTAGCGACGAGCAGTTCTTC
>.|TRBV27|TRBD1|TRBJ1-2
CASSLNRGLRGYTF
TGTGCCAGCAGTTTAAACAGGGGTCTACGGGGCTACACCTTC
>.|TRBV11-3|TRBD1|TRBJ1-1
CASSSGQGDTEAFF
TGTGCCAGCAGCTCCGGACAGGGTGACACTGAAGCTTTCTTT
>.|TRBV24-1|.|TRBJ2-7
CATSDQKGDMLGEQYF
TGTGCCACCAGTGATCAAAAGGGAGACATGCTCGGCGAGCAGTACTTC
>.|TRBV29-1|TRBD2|TRBJ2-5
CSVDLAGQETQYF
TGCAGCGTCGATCTAGCGGGCCAAGAGACCCAGTACTTC
>.|TRBV9|.|TRBJ1-5
CASARGVSNQPQHF
TGTGCCAGCGCCCGGGGGGTTAGCAATCAGCCCCAGCATTTT
>.|TRBV5-6|.|TRBJ1-3
CASSSLLMGDGNTIYF
TGTGCCAGCAGCTCGCTTCTCATGGGAGACGGAAACACCATATATTTT
>.|TRBV19|TRBD1|TRBJ1-5
CASGDGQGGYQPQHF
TGTGCCAGCGGAGACGGACAGGGAGGGTATCAGCCCCAGCATTTT